What follows describes a single T cell receptor beta chain. The antigen remains unidentified. This specimen comes from a study of shared clonotypes between healthy human individuals. Findings and limits, study-wide: Having only a few donors restricted how much genetic and exposure-history diversity was captured. With four donors compared, around 5% of naive CD4 clonotypes were shared.

The CDR3 is made up of 15 amino acids. With 8 bases removed from V and 0 bases from J, the gap between germline ends came to 16 bases. Germline V lookup: CDR1 MDHEN, CDR2 SYDVKM. The protocol was immunoSEQ multiplex PCR, while the TCRdb copy is restricted to in-frame clones and leaves out a portion. The sample has approximately 1.1 million clones; around 78% are singletons. The genes are TRBV28 and TRBJ1-2, with D possibly TRBD1 on 5 matching bases. The sequencing input was memory CD4+ T cells from PBMCs. Subset specified: CD45RA-negative fraction. The sequence derives from a man aged 18 to 30 in good health. Some clones in this sample may be carry-over from other donors' samples. This chain's CDR3 is CASGDASPANYGYTF. The CDR3 nucleotides are TGTGCCAGCGGGGACGCAAGCCCCGCTAACTATGGCTACACCTTC.